This T cell receptor beta chain stems from a study of regulatory T cells in long-lasting Graves disease. This clonotype was observed at least ten times. Sample time point: newly diagnosed GD, antithyroid drugs for less than 3 months. The authors made the TCR library using RNA they extracted from PBMCs. Construction of TCR beta libraries relied on iRepertoire HTBI primers and on Arm-PCR targeting CDR3 regions. Each CDR3 protein is one row after TCRdb ran MiXCR on the multiplex PCR reads. The table has over 400,000 distinct CDR3 sequences, 14% seen once. The data were also submitted as part of a second study, on T cells in Graves' hyperthyroidism and ophthalmopathy. As reported in that work: Newly diagnosed patients aged 18 to 65 had hyperthyroidism of under 2 months' duration.

The source of this sequence is a woman aged 45 to 65 with Graves disease. Sequenced material: peripheral blood mononuclear cells (PBMCs), taken at new diagnosis, from a patient treated with antithyroid drugs.

The CDR3 bases are TGTGCCAGCAGCTCACAAAGTAGCGGGAGGGTTTACAATGAGCAGTTCTTC. This codes for CASSSQSSGRVYNEQFF. The chain employs TRBV7-8 and TRBJ2-1, with 11 positions matching TRBD2. Germline CDR1 and CDR2: SGHVS and FQNEAQ. After removal of 4 bases from V and 4 bases from J, the junction contained 9 bases not matched to a gene. This CDR3 comprises 17 residues. Supplemented by reference TRBV7-8 and TRBJ2-1, the full variable domain reads GAGVSQSPRYKVAKRGQDVALRCDPISGHVSLFWYQQALGQGPEFLTYFQNEAQLDKSGLPSDRFFAERPEGSVSTLKIQRTQQEDSAVYLCASSSQSSGRVYNEQFFGPGTRLTVL.